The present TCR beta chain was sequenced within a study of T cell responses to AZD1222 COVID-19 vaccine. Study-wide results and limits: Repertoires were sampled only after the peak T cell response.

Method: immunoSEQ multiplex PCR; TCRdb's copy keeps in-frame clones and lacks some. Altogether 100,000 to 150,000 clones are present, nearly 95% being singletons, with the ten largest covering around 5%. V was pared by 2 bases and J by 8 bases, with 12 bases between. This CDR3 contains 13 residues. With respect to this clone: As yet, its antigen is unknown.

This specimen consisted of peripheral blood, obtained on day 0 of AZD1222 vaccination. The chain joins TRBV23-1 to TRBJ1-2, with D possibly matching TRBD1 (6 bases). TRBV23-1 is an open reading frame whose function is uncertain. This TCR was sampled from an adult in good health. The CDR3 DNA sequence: TGCGCCAGCAGTCAAGGAAGGACAGCCGGCTACACCTTC. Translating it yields CASSQGRTAGYTF.